Here is one T cell receptor beta chain with its context. Germline V gene lookup returns CDR1 GTSNPN and CDR2 SVGIG (reference sequence). V was shortened by 0 bases and J by 3 bases, with 14 bases between the two germline ends. CDR3 size: 15 residues. Sequencing of TCR beta was performed on blood CD8+ T cells and on blood CD4+ T cells. The multiple sclerosis controls, all treatment-naive patients, had relapsing-remitting disease that was stable or active. CD8+ and CD4+ T cells were negatively isolated; TEMRA cells were FACS-enriched. Random-hexamer reverse transcription was applied to roughly 0.5 to 1 ug RNA. TCRdb re-called the immunoSEQ multiplex PCR reads with MiXCR, one entry per CDR3 protein. The sample has 160,000 or so distinct CDR3 sequences; just under 97% are singletons. The sample is drawn from a study of CD8 T cells in Susac syndrome.

This sequence joins TRBV30 and TRBJ2-5; D is unclear. Sequencing was carried out using CD8+ T cells from PBMCs. This receptor was identified in a human donor with multiple sclerosis. Written as DNA, the CDR3 is TGTGCCTGGAGTGTACTGCTTCCAGTGGAAGAGACCCAGTACTTC. This sequence encodes CAWSVLLPVEETQYF.